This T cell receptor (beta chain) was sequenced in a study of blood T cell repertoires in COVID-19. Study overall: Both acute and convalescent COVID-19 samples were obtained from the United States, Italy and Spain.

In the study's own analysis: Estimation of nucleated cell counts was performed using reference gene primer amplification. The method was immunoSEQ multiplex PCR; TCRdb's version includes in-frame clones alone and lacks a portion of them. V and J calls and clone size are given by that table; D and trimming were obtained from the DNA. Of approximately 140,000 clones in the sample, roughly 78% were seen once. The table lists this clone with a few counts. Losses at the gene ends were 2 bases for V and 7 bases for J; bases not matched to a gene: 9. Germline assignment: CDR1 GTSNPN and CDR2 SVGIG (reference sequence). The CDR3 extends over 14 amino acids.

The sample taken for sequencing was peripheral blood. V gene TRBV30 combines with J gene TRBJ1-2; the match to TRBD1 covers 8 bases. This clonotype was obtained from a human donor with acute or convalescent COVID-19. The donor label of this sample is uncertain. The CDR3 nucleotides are TGTGCCTGGAGTCCGACAGGGGACCGGAGTGGCTACACCTTC. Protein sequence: CAWSPTGDRSGYTF.